The 24 T cell receptor beta chains in this list originate from one sample, sequenced in a study of beta chain features in type 1 diabetes (dated by TCRdb to the late 2010s). The library was produced with the immunoSEQ multiplex PCR assay. The entire isolated RNA was reverse transcribed using the High Capacity cDNA Reverse Transcription Kit, and thus expressed TCRB transcripts were sequenced. TCRdb took over this immuneACCESS table, retaining in-frame rearrangements with V and J assigned. Such tables are incomplete; in checked studies, under half of the missing clones stem from an unresolved V gene, and the remainder is unexplained. The sample contains about 250,000 clones, 12% to 15% of them found a single time. The ten largest account for roughly 0.024% of the sample. Input material: naive CD4+ T cells from blood. The cell subset or site label of this sample denotes: true naive CD4+ T cells. The source is a woman in her thirties or forties in good health.

V usage is TRBV5-1 and J usage is TRBJ2-5, with TRBD2 identical over 8 bases. V lost 4 bases, J lost 5 bases, and 13 bases stayed unmatched. The CDR3 sequence is 16 residues long. CDR1 and CDR2 (germline): SGHRS, YFSETQ. DNA for the CDR3: TGCGCCAGCAGCCGGGGGGGCCGGGGGCGGTTGGAGACCCAGTACTTC. This translates into CASSRGGRGRLETQYF.

V and J are TRBV2 and TRBJ2-1; D is possibly TRBD2 (6 bases). V was pared by 6 bases and J by 2 bases, with 14 bases between. The CDR3 consists of 15 residues. CDR1 and CDR2 from the germline V gene are SNHLY and FYNNEI. The CDR3 loop is CASSGGAVAYNEQFF. CDR3 coding DNA: TGTGCCAGCAGCGGCGGGGCCGTTGCCTACAATGAGCAGTTCTTC.

This clone was counted a few times. The chain joins TRBV7-9 to TRBJ2-1; D possibly corresponds to TRBD1 (6 bases). Germline assignment: CDR1 SEHNR and CDR2 FQNEAQ (reference sequence). The CDR3 runs 15 residues. V was trimmed by 3 bases and J by 0 bases, leaving 9 bases between them. CDR3 amino acids: CASSFRQDSYNEQFF. The CDR3 bases are TGTGCCAGCAGCTTCCGACAGGACTCCTACAATGAGCAGTTCTTC. The whole variable domain, remainder taken from reference TRBV7-9 and TRBJ2-1, is DTGVSQNPRHKITKRGQNVTFRCDPISEHNRLYWYRQTLGQGPEFLTYFQNEAQLEKSRLLSDRFSAERPKGSFSTLEIQRTEQGDSAMYLCASSFRQDSYNEQFFGPGTRLTVL.

The chain combines TRBV28 with TRBJ1-2; D unresolved. The V gene lost 1 base and the J gene lost 5 bases, with 5 bases spanning the gap. The germline V gene has CDR1 MDHEN and CDR2 SYDVKM. The CDR3 length is 12 residues. CDR3 DNA: TGTGCCAGCAGTTTATCTCTATATGGCTACACCTTC. It yields the protein CASSLSLYGYTF.

The V and J genes are TRBV9 and TRBJ1-1; 9 nucleotides line up with TRBD1. The CDR3 runs to 16 residues. Trimming removed 3 bases from V and 3 bases from J; junction bases left unmatched: 9. Germline V gene lookup returns CDR1 SGDLS and CDR2 YYNGEE. CDR3 protein: CASSEGTGRLDTEAFF. The CDR3 DNA follows: TGTGCCAGCAGCGAAGGGACAGGGAGGCTGGACACTGAAGCTTTCTTT. The entire variable domain, with the rest obtained from reference TRBV9 and TRBJ1-1, is as follows: DSGVTQTPKHLITATGQRVTLRCSPRSGDLSVYWYQQSLDQGLQFLIQYYNGEERAKGNILERFSAQQFPDLHSELNLSSLELGDSALYFCASSEGTGRLDTEAFFGQGTRLTVV.

This clone was detected only a few times. V gene TRBV29-1 combines with J gene TRBJ2-1; D is perhaps TRBD2 (5 bases). The CDR3 is 13 residues long. Germline assignment: CDR1 SQVTM and CDR2 ANQGSEA. Trimming cost V 1 base and J 5 bases, with 9 bases left between them. The CDR3 sequence is CSVEVPGNNEQFF. The CDR3 nucleotides are TGCAGCGTTGAAGTCCCGGGGAACAATGAGCAGTTCTTC.

V and J are TRBV6-5 and TRBJ1-2; D is possibly TRBD1 (6 bases). The CDR3 consists of 13 residues. V shed 7 bases and J shed 4 bases, with 13 bases lying between them. The germline V gene has CDR1 MNHEY and CDR2 SVGAGI. The CDR3 sequence: CASIRGKSYGYTF. The CDR3 DNA reads as TGTGCCAGCATCAGGGGCAAGTCCTATGGCTACACCTTC.

This sequence joins TRBV5-6 and TRBJ2-2; TRBD2 matches 8 bases. CDR1 and CDR2 (germline): SGHDT, YYEEEE. The CDR3 runs to 16 residues. J was trimmed by 0 bases and V by 4 bases; bases with no gene match: 5. DNA of the CDR3: TGTGCCAGCAGCCCAGGACTAGCCGCGAACACCGGGGAGCTGTTTTTT. Translated: CASSPGLAANTGELFF.

V gene TRBV6-5 combines with J gene TRBJ1-6; D not resolved. Germline CDR1 MNHEY, CDR2 SVGAGI. The CDR3 consists of 15 residues. Trimming stripped 5 bases from V and 7 bases from J, with 15 bases between. CDR3 DNA: TGTGCCAGCAGTAGGTCGCGACTAGGGAATTCACCCCTCCACTTT. Translation: CASSRSRLGNSPLHF.

This clone was detected a few times. J is TRBJ2-7 and V is TRBV5-1; TRBD2 aligns across 7 bases. The junction had 7 bases not matched to a gene; V was cut back by 4 bases and J by 0 bases. In germline, CDR1 is SGHRS, CDR2 YFSETQ. This CDR3 comprises 15 residues. CDR3 protein: CASSLQAGTSYEQYF. For the CDR3, the DNA is TGCGCCAGCAGCCTCCAAGCGGGGACCTCCTACGAGCAGTACTTC.

The V call is TRBV11-2, the J call TRBJ2-5, with TRBD2 matching over 10 bases. This CDR3 contains 15 residues. The germline CDR1 and CDR2 sequences are SGHAT and FQNNGV. With 3 bases clipped from V and 4 bases from J, the junction kept 5 bases outside the gene matches. DNA for the CDR3: TGTGCCAGCAGCTTCCCTAGCGGGGGTATAGAGACCCAGTACTTC. Protein: CASSFPSGGIETQYF.

The chain carries TRBV19 and TRBJ2-2; 8 nucleotides line up with TRBD2. The CDR3 totals 16 residues. CDR1 LNHDA and CDR2 SQIVND come from the germline V gene (reference sequence). With V trimmed by 2 bases and J by 0 bases, 2 bases remained unmatched. For the CDR3, the DNA is TGTGCCAGTAGTATACCGGGAGGGGCGAACACCGGGGAGCTGTTTTTT. It specifies CASSIPGGANTGELFF.

The rearrangement uses TRBV5-1 and TRBJ2-2; weak D call: TRBD1 (6 bases). The CDR3 is 15 amino acids. Between the trimmed V and J ends, which lost 2 bases and 5 bases, there was a span of 13 bases. The germline V gene has CDR1 SGHRS and CDR2 YFSETQ. CDR3 coding DNA: TGCGCCAGCAGCTTAACGGGACACTATACCGGGGAGCTGTTTTTT. Its translation: CASSLTGHYTGELFF.

The chain uses TRBV7-9 and TRBJ1-6, with 7 bases that match TRBD1. The V gene end was trimmed by 6 bases and the J gene end by 3 bases; junction bases not matched to a gene: 5. The V gene's germline CDR1 is SEHNR and CDR2 FQNEAQ (reference sequence). There are 15 residues in the CDR3. CDR3 residues: CASSQRQGYNSPLHF. DNA for the CDR3: TGTGCCAGCAGTCAACGACAGGGCTATAATTCACCCCTCCACTTT. The full variable domain, in which reference TRBV7-9 and TRBJ1-6 provide the parts outside the CDR3, is DTGVSQNPRHKITKRGQNVTFRCDPISEHNRLYWYRQTLGQGPEFLTYFQNEAQLEKSRLLSDRFSAERPKGSFSTLEIQRTEQGDSAMYLCASSQRQGYNSPLHFGNGTRLTVT.

The rearrangement links TRBV6-1 to TRBJ1-1; a weak D match, TRBD1 (5 bases). CDR1 is MNHNS, CDR2 SASEGT, per germline. Trimming cost V 8 bases and J 9 bases, with 19 bases left between them. The CDR3 loop spans 13 amino acids. This chain's CDR3 is CASPPPGRDKAFF. In DNA, the CDR3 is TGTGCCAGCCCCCCCCCGGGCAGGGATAAAGCTTTCTTT.

The CDR3 DNA reads as TGTGCCAGCAGCATGGAGGACAGGGGCGGGTACGAGCAGTACTTC. Translating gives CASSMEDRGGYEQYF. The chain employs TRBV7-8 and TRBJ2-7, with 9 bases aligning to TRBD1. Per germline, CDR1 SGHVS and CDR2 FQNEAQ. The CDR3 spans 15 residues. Trimming at V came to 5 bases and at J to 4 bases, leaving 9 bases not matched to a gene. Complete variable domain (other parts from reference TRBV7-8 and TRBJ2-7): GAGVSQSPRYKVAKRGQDVALRCDPISGHVSLFWYQQALGQGPEFLTYFQNEAQLDKSGLPSDRFFAERPEGSVSTLKIQRTQQEDSAVYLCASSMEDRGGYEQYFGPGTRLTVT.

This clone has a count of ten or more. The genes are TRBV13 and TRBJ2-5, with 14 bases that match TRBD2. Trimming cost V 5 bases and J 4 bases; bases outside gene matches: 6. Germline loops: CDR1 PRHDT, CDR2 FYEKMQ (reference sequence). The CDR3 is 16 amino acids. The CDR3 bases are TGTGCCAGCAGCAATCCCGGGACTAGCGGGGGAGAGACCCAGTACTTC. As protein: CASSNPGTSGGETQYF. The full variable domain, its missing parts supplied by reference TRBV13 and TRBJ2-5, is AAGVIQSPRHLIKEKRETATLKCYPIPRHDTVYWYQQGPGQDPQFLISFYEKMQSDKGSIPDRFSAQQFSDYHSELNMSSLELGDSALYFCASSNPGTSGGETQYFGPGTRLLVL.

The chain carries TRBV5-1 and TRBJ2-7; a possible D gene is TRBD2 (6 bases). V was clipped by 0 bases and J by 5 bases, with 24 bases between them. Germline values: CDR1 SGHRS, CDR2 YFSETQ. The CDR3 has 18 amino acids. CDR3 region: CASSLGGVAANPEDEQYF. In nucleotides, the CDR3 is TGCGCCAGCAGCTTGGGAGGAGTAGCGGCAAACCCTGAGGACGAGCAGTACTTC.

A few counts support this clone. This sequence joins TRBV18 and TRBJ1-4; D call uncertain. The CDR3 sequence is 15 residues long. Trimming shortened V by 2 bases and J by 4 bases, and 11 bases separated the two germline ends. Germline loops: CDR1 KGHSH, CDR2 LQKENI. The DNA of the CDR3 is TGTGCCAGCTCACCAAGCGGGCGTAGTAATGAAAAACTGTTTTTT. Its translation: CASSPSGRSNEKLFF.

As for this clone: Other nucleotide sequences in the sample specify the same CDR3. The chain links TRBV5-1 to TRBJ2-3; 7 bases fit TRBD1. The V gene end was trimmed by 0 bases and the J gene end by 2 bases; junction bases not matched to a gene: 3. The CDR3 consists of 15 residues. Germline loops: CDR1 SGHRS, CDR2 YFSETQ. The CDR3 DNA follows: TGCGCCAGCAGCTTGGGACAGGGATACACAGATACGCAGTATTTT. It codes for CASSLGQGYTDTQYF.

This clone was detected only a few times. The chain joins TRBV4-2 to TRBJ2-3; D possibly corresponds to TRBD2 (5 bases). The V gene lost 0 bases and the J gene lost 1 base, with 8 bases spanning the gap. Germline V gives CDR1 LGHNA, CDR2 YNFKEQ. This CDR3 spans 15 amino acids. In DNA form, the CDR3 reads TGTGCCAGCAGCCAAGACGGGATAGGCACAGATACGCAGTATTTT. Its translation: CASSQDGIGTDTQYF.

Only a few counts were recorded for this clone. The V gene is TRBV6-1, the J gene TRBJ1-1, with D hard to call. CDR3 length: 14 residues. Germline V CDR1 and CDR2: MNHNS, SASEGT. V was cut by 3 bases and J by 3 bases, with 11 bases left in between. CDR3 nucleotides: TGTGCCAGCAGTGATATTAGCGGTTACACTGAAGCTTTCTTT. Amino acid sequence: CASSDISGYTEAFF.

This clone turned up a few times. This chain joins TRBV6-5 and TRBJ2-3; maybe TRBD1 (6 bases). CDR1 and CDR2 (germline): MNHEY, SVGAGI. This CDR3 is 16 amino acids long. Deletions cut 0 bases from V and 5 bases from J, with 15 bases between. CDR3 in amino acids: CASSYSPQGLGDTQYF. The CDR3, as DNA: TGTGCCAGCAGTTACTCGCCCCAGGGGTTGGGAGATACGCAGTATTTT.

This clone appeared a few times. The chain couples TRBV5-1 to TRBJ2-7, with 7 bases identical to TRBD1. The CDR3 is made up of 15 amino acids. J gave up 3 bases and V 2 bases, and 8 bases lay outside the gene matches. Germline lookup yields CDR1 SGHRS and CDR2 YFSETQ. In DNA, the CDR3 is TGCGCCAGCAGCTTTTTGTCGGCAGGGGGCTACGAGCAGTACTTC. Protein: CASSFLSAGGYEQYF.